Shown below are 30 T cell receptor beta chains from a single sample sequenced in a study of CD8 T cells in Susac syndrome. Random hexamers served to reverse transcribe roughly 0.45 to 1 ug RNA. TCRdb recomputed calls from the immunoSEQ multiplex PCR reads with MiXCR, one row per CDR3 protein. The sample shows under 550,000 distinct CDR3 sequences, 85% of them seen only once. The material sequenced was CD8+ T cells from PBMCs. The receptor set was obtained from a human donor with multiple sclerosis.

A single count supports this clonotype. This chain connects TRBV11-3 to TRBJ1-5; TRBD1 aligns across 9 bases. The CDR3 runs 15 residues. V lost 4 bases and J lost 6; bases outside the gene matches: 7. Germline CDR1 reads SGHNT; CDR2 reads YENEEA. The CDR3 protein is CASSSTGTGIQPQHF. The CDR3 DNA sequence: TGTGCCAGCAGCTCTACCGGGACAGGGATTCAGCCCCAGCATTTT.

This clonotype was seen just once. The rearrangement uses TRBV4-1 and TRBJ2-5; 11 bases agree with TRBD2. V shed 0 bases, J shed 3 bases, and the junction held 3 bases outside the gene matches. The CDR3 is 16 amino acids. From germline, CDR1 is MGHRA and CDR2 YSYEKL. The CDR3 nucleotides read TGCGCCAGCAGCCAAGATTCGACTAGCGGGAAAGAGACCCAGTACTTC. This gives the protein CASSQDSTSGKETQYF.

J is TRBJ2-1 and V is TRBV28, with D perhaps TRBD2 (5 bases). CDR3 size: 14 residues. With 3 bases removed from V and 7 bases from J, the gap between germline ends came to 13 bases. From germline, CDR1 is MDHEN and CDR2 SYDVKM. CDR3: CASSFSSPLNEQFF. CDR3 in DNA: TGTGCCAGCAGTTTTTCTAGCCCGCTGAATGAGCAGTTCTTC.

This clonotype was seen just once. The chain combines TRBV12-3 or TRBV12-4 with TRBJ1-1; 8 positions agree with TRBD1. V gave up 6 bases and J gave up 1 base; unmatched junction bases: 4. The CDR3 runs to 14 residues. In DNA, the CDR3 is TGTGCCAGCAGGGTGGGGACAGGGAACACTGAAGCTTTCTTT. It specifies CASRVGTGNTEAFF.

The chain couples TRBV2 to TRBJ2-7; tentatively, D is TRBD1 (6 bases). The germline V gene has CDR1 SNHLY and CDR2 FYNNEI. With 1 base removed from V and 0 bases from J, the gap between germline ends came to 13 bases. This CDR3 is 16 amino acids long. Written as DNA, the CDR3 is TGTGCCAGCAGTGAAGACAGGGCCGGCCCCTCCTACGAGCAGTACTTC. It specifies CASSEDRAGPSYEQYF.

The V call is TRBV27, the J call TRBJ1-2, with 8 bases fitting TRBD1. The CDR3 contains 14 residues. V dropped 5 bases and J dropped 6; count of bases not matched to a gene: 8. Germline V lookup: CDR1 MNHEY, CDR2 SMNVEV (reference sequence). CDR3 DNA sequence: TGTGCCAGCAGTCTACATGGACAGGGCAATGGCTACACCTTC. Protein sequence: CASSLHGQGNGYTF.

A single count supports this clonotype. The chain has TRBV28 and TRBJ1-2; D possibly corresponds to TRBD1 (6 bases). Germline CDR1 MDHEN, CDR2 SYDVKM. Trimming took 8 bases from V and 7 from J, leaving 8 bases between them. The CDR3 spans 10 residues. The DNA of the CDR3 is TGTGCCAGCGGGGGGGCTGGCTACACCTTC. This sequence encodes CASGGAGYTF.

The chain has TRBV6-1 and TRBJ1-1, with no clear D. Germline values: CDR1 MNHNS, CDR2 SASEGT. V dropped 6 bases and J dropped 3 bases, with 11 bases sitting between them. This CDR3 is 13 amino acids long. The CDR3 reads CASREGTDTEAFF. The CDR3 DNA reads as TGTGCCAGCAGAGAGGGAACAGACACTGAAGCTTTCTTT.

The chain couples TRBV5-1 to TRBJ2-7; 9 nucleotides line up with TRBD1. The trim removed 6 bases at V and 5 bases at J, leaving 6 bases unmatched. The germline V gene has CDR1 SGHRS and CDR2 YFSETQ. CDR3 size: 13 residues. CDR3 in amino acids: CASTGTGINEQYF. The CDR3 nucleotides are TGCGCCAGCACCGGGACAGGGATCAACGAGCAGTACTTC.

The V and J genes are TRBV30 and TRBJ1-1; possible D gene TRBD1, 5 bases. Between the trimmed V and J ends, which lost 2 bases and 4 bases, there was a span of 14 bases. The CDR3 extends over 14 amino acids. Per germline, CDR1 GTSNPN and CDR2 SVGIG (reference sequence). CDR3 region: CAWSIEVRGTEAFF. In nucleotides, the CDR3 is TGTGCCTGGAGTATCGAGGTTAGGGGCACTGAAGCTTTCTTT.

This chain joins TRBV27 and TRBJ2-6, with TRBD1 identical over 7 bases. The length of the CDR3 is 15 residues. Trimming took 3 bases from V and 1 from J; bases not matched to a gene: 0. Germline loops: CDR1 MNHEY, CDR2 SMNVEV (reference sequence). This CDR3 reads CASSLGQSGANVLTF. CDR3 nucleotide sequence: TGTGCCAGCAGTTTGGGACAGTCTGGGGCCAACGTCCTGACTTTC.

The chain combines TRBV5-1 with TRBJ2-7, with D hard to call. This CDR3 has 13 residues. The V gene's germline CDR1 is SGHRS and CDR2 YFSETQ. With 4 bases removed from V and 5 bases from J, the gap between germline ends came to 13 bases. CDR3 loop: CASSLTPKDEQYF. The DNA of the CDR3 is TGCGCCAGCAGCCTCACGCCTAAGGACGAGCAGTACTTC.

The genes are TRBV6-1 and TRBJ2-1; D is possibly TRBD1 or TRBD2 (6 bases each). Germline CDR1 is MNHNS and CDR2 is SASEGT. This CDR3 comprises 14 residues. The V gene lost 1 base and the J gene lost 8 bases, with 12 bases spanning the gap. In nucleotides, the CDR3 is TGTGCCAGCAGTGAAGACTGGGGGGCCGATGAGCAGTTCTTC. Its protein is CASSEDWGADEQFF.

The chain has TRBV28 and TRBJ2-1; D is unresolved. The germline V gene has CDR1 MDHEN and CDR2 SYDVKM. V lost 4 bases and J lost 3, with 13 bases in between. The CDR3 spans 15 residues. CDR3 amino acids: CASSSRTVLYNEQFF. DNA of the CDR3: TGTGCCAGCAGTTCAAGGACCGTACTCTACAATGAGCAGTTCTTC.

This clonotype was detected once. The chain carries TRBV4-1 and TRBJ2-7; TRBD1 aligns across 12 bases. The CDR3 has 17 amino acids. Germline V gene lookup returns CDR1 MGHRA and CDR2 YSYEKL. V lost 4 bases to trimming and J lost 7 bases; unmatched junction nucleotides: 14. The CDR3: CASSLNSLGQGALEQYF. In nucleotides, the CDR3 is TGCGCCAGCAGCCTAAACTCATTGGGACAGGGGGCACTGGAGCAGTACTTC.

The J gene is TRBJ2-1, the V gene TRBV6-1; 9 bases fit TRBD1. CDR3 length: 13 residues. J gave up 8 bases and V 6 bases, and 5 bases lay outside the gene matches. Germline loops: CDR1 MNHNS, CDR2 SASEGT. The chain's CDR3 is CASRRTGEDEQFF. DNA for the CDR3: TGTGCCAGCAGAAGGACAGGGGAGGATGAGCAGTTCTTC.

CDR3 loop: CASSQFDSGANVLTF. CDR3 DNA sequence: TGTGCCAGCAGCCAATTCGACTCTGGGGCCAACGTCCTGACTTTC. This chain uses TRBV3-1 with TRBJ2-6; D gene unclear. Germline V gives CDR1 LGHDT, CDR2 YNNKEL (reference sequence). CDR3 length: 15 residues. V was clipped by 2 bases and J by 0 bases, with 5 bases between them. Filled out from reference TRBV3-1 and TRBJ2-6, the complete variable domain reads DTAVSQTPKYLVTQMGNDKSIKCEQNLGHDTMYWYKQDSKKFLKIMFSYNNKELIINETVPNRFSPKSPDKAHLNLHINSLELGDSAVYFCASSQFDSGANVLTFGAGSRLTVL.

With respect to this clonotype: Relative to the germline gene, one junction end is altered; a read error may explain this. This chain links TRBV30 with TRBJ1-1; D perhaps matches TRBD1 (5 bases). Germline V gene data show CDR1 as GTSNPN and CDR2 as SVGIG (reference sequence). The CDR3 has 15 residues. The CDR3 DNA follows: TGTGCCTGGAGCGGCTCCGGGGAGGGGAACACTGAAGTTTTCTTT. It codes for CAWSGSGEGNTEVFF.

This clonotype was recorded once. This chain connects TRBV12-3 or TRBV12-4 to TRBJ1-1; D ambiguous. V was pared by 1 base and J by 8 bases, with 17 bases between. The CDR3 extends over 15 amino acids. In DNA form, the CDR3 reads TGTGCCAGCAGTTTAGGGATCACACGGCCGTTCGAAGCTTTCTTT. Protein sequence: CASSLGITRPFEAFF.

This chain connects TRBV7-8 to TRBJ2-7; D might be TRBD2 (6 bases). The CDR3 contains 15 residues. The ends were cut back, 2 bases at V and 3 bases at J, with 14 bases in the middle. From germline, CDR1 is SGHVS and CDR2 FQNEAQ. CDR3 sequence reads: CASSLIGTDYYEQYF. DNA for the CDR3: TGTGCCAGCAGCTTAATCGGGACTGATTACTACGAGCAGTACTTC.

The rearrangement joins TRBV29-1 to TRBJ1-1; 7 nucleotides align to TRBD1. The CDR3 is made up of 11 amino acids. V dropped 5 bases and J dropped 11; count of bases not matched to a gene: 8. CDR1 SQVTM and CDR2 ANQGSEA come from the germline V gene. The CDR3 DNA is TGCAGCGTTCCCGGACAGGCTGGGGCTTTCTTT. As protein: CSVPGQAGAFF. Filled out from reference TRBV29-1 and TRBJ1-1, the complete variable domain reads SAVISQKPSRDICQRGTSLTIQCQVDSQVTMMFWYRQQPGQSLTLIATANQGSEATYESGFVIDKFPISRPNLTFSTLTVSNMSPEDSSIYLCSVPGQAGAFFGQGTRLTVV.

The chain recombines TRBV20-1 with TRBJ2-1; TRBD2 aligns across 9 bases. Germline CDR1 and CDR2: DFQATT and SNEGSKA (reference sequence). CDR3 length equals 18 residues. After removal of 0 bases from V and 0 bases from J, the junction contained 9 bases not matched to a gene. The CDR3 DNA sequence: TGCAGTGCTAGAGATAAACTAGCGGGCGACAGCTCCTACAATGAGCAGTTCTTC. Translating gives CSARDKLAGDSSYNEQFF.

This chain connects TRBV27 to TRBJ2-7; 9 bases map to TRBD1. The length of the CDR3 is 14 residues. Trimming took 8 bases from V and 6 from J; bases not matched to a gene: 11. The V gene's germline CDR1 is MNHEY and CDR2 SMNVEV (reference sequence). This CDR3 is CASATGTGSSEQYV. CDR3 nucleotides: TGTGCCAGCGCTACCGGGACAGGGTCGTCCGAGCAGTACGTC.

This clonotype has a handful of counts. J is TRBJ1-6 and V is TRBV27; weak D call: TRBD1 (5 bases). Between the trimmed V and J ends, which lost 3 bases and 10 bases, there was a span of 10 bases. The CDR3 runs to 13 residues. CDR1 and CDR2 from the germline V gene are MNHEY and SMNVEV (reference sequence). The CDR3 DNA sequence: TGTGCCAGCAGTTTCCCCCAGGGCTCACCCCTCCACTTT. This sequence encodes CASSFPQGSPLHF.

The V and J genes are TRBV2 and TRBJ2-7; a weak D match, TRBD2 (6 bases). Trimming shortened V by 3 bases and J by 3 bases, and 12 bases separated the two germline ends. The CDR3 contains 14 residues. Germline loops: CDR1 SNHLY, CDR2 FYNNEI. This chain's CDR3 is CASSDGPAGYEQYF. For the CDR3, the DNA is TGTGCCAGCAGTGACGGGCCAGCGGGCTACGAGCAGTACTTC.

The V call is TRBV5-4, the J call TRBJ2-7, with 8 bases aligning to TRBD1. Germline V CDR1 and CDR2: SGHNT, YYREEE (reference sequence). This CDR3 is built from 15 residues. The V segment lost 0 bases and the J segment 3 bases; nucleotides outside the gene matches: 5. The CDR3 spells CASSLGQGTGYEQYF. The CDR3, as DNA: TGTGCCAGCAGCTTGGGACAGGGGACGGGCTACGAGCAGTACTTC.

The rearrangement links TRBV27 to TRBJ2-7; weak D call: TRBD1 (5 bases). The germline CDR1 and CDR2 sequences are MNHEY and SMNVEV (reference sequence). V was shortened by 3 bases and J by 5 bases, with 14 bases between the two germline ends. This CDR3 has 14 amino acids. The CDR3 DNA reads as TGTGCCAGCAGTTTCGCAGGGAATCCCAACGAGCAGTACTTC. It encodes CASSFAGNPNEQYF.

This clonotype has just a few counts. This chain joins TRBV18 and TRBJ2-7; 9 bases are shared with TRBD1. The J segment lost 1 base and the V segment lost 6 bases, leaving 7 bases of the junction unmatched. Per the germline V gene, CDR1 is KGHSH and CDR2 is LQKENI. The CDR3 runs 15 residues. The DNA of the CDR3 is TGTGCCAGCTCGCCAACAGGGGGCCCTTCCTACGAGCAGTACTTC. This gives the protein CASSPTGGPSYEQYF.

As DNA, the CDR3 is TGTGCCAGCAGTTTAGTACAGGGGAGCAATCAGCCCCAGCATTTT. Translating gives CASSLVQGSNQPQHF. V is TRBV27 and J is TRBJ1-5, with 7 bases matching TRBD1. With 2 bases clipped from V and 1 base from J, the junction kept 2 bases outside the gene matches. The CDR3 contains 15 residues. Per germline, CDR1 MNHEY and CDR2 SMNVEV (reference sequence).

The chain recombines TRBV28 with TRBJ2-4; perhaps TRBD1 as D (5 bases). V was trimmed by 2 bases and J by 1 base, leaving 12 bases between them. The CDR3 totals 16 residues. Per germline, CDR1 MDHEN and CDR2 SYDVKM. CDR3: CASSLKGFLAKNIQYF. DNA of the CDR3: TGTGCCAGCAGTTTAAAGGGGTTTCTGGCCAAAAACATTCAGTACTTC. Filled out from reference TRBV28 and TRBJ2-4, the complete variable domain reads DVKVTQSSRYLVKRTGEKVFLECVQDMDHENMFWYRQDPGLGLRLIYFSYDVKMKEKGDIPEGYSVSREKKERFSLILESASTNQTSMYLCASSLKGFLAKNIQYFGAGTRLSVL.